The 6 T cell receptor beta chains below come from one sample, sequenced in a study of CD8+ T cells in alopecia areata. Reverse transcribed after extraction, RNA yielded cDNA as the sequencing template. The method was immunoSEQ multiplex PCR; TCRdb's version includes in-frame clones alone and lacks a portion of them. Found here are about 180,000 clones, approximately 53% of them singletons; the top ten hold 10% to 14%. Treatment here: oral pan-JAK inhibitor, 5-10 mg twice daily. This material consisted of CD8+ T cells sorted from blood, taken at week 24, from a patient treated with tofacitinib. The origin of the receptors is a human donor with alopecia areata.

The chain links TRBV2 to TRBJ2-4, with D perhaps matching TRBD1 (5 bases). Germline CDR1 reads SNHLY; CDR2 reads FYNNEI. The length of the CDR3 is 12 residues. With 6 bases removed from V and 8 bases from J, the gap between germline ends came to 11 bases. This CDR3 is CASRVQDHIQYF. CDR3 DNA sequence: TGTGCCAGCAGGGTACAGGATCACATTCAGTACTTC.

The V gene is TRBV11-2, the J gene TRBJ2-3; 9 positions agree with TRBD2. V trimming: 5 bases; J trimming: 1 base; junction bases outside the gene matches: 4. Germline values: CDR1 SGHAT, CDR2 FQNNGV. The CDR3 length is 15 residues. The CDR3 nucleotides are TGTGCCAGCAGCCCTAGGACTAGCGGCACAGATACGCAGTATTTT. Translating gives CASSPRTSGTDTQYF.

The chain uses TRBV13 and TRBJ2-1, with TRBD1 identical over 10 bases. CDR3 length equals 14 residues. Losses at the gene ends were 2 bases for V and 7 bases for J; bases not matched to a gene: 2. Germline CDR1 is PRHDT and CDR2 is FYEKMQ (reference sequence). The CDR3 coding sequence is TGTGCCAGCAGCTTATGGGGACAGGGGAATGAGCAGTTCTTC. It translates to CASSLWGQGNEQFF.

The V call is TRBV29-1, the J call TRBJ2-3, with 7 bases matching TRBD2. The V gene end was trimmed by 5 bases and the J gene end by 3 bases; junction bases not matched to a gene: 8. The germline V gene has CDR1 SQVTM and CDR2 ANQGSEA. The CDR3 consists of 14 residues. DNA of the CDR3: TGCAGCGTTCAAACCGGGACTACGACAGATACGCAGTATTTT. Its protein product is CSVQTGTTTDTQYF.

The chain joins TRBV6-1 to TRBJ1-5, with D hard to call. CDR3 length equals 16 residues. Trimming pared 2 bases from V and 4 bases from J, leaving 15 bases between. Germline V gene lookup returns CDR1 MNHNS and CDR2 SASEGT. The CDR3 nucleotides are TGTGCCAGCAGTGAACCCCCTACCGTAAGGAATCAGCCCCAGCATTTT. Translating it yields CASSEPPTVRNQPQHF.

This clone was seen a few times. This rearrangement joins TRBV9 to TRBJ1-1, with D tentatively TRBD1 (6 bases). The CDR3 consists of 14 residues. V lost 4 bases and J lost 3, with 13 bases in between. Germline CDR1 reads SGDLS; CDR2 reads YYNGEE. CDR3 coding DNA: TGTGCCAGCAGCACCCAACAGGGATACACTGAAGCTTTCTTT. It specifies CASSTQQGYTEAFF.